The source of this T cell receptor (beta chain) is a study of cytomegalovirus exposure and HLA in healthy donors. The CDR3 is made up of 15 amino acids. Trimming left V 5 bases short and J 4 bases short, with 17 bases between. The germline gives CDR1 SGHAT, CDR2 FQNNGV. The PCR ran on 60 Vbeta and 13 Jbeta primers. The repertoire was sequenced with immunoSEQ multiplex PCR; TCRdb's copy has only in-frame clones and lacks some. The sample comprises some 80,000 clones, about 77% of which are singletons, and 3.3% rests with the top ten. Sequences were obtained from PBMCs. V and J are TRBV11-2 and TRBJ2-5; the D gene is possibly TRBD2 (6 bases). The sequence derives from a man over 45 in good health and CMV-seronegative. CDR3 DNA: TGTGCCAGCAGCCCCCGGGCGGGGCTGGGAGAGACCCAGTACTTC. Amino acids: CASSPRAGLGETQYF.